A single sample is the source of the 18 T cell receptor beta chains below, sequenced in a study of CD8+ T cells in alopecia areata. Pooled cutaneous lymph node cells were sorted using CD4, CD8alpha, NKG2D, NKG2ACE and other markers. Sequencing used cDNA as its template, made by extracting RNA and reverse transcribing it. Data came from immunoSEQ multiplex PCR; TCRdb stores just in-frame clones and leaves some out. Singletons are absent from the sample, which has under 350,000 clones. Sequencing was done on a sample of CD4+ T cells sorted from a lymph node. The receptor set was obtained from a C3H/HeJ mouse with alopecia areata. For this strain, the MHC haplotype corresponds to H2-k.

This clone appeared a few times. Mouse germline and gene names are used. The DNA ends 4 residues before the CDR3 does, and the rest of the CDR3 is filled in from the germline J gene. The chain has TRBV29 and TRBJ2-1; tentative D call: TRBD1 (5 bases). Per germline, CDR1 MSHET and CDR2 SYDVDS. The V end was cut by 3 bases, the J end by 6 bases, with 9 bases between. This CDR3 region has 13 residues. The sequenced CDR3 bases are TGTGCTAGCAGTTTTTCAGGGCTTGCT. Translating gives CASSFSGLA. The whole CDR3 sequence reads CASSFSGLAEQFF.

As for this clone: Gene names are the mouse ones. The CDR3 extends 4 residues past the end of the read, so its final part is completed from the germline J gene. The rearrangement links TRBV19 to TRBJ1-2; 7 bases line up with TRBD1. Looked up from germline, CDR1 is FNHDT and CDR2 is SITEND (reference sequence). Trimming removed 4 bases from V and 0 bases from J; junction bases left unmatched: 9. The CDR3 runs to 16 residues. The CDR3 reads CASSPGLGTANSDYTF. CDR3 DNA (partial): TGTGCCAGCAGTCCCGGCCTCGGGACAGCAAACTCC. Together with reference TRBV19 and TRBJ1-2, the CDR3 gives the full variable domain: GGIITQTPKFLIGQEGQKLTLKCQQNFNHDTMYWYRQDSGKGLRLIYYSITENDLQKGDLSEGYDASREKKSSFSLTVTSAQKNEMAVFLCASSPGLGTANSDYTFGSGTRLLVI.

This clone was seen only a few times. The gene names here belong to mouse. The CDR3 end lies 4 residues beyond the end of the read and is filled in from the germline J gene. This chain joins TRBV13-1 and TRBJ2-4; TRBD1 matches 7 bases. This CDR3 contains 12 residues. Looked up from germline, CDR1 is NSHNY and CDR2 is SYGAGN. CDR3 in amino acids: CASLGTENTLYF. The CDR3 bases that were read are TGTGCCAGCCTCGGGACAGAAAAC.

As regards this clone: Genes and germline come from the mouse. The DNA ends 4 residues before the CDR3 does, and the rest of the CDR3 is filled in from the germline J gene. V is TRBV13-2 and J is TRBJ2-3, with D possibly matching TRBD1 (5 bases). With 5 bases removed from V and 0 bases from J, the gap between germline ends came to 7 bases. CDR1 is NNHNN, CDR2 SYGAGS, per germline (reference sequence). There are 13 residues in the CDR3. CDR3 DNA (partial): TGTGCCAGCGGGACAGCTAGTGCAGAA. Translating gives CASGTASAE. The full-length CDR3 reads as CASGTASAETLYF.

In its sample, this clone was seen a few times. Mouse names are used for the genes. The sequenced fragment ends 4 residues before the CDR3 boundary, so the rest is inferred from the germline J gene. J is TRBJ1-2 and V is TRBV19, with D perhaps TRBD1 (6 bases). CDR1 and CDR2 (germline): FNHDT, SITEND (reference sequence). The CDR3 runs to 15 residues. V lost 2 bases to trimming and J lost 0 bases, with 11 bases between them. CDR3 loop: CASSIRQAANSDYTF. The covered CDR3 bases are TGTGCCAGCAGTATCCGACAGGCCGCAAACTCC.

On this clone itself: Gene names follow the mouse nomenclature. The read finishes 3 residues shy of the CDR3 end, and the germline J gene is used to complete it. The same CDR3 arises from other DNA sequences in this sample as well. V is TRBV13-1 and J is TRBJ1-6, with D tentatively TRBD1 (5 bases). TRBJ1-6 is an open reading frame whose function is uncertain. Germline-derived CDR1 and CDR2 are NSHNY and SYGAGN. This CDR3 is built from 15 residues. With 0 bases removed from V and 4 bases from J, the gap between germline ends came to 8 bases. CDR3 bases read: TGTGCCAGCAGTGATGCAGGACAATATAATTCGCCC. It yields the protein CASSDAGQYNSP. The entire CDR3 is CASSDAGQYNSPLYF.

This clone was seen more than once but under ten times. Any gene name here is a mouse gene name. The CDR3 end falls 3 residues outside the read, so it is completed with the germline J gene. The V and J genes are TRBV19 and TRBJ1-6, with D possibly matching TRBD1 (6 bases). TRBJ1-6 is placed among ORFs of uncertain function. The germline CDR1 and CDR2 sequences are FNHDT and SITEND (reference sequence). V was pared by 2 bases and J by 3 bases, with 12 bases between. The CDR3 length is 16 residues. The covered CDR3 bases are TGTGCCAGCAGTATCTCGGGACAAAACTATAATTCGCCC. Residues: CASSISGQNYNSP. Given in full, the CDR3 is CASSISGQNYNSPLYF.

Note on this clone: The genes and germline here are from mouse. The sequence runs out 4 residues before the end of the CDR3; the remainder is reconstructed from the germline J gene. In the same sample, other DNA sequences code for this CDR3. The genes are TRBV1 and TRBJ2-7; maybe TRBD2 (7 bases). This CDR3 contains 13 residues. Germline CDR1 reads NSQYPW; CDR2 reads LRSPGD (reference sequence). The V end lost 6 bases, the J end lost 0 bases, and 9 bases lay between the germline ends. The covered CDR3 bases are TGCACCTGCAGCCTGGGGGCCTCCTAT. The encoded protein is CTCSLGASY. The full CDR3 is CTCSLGASYEQYF.

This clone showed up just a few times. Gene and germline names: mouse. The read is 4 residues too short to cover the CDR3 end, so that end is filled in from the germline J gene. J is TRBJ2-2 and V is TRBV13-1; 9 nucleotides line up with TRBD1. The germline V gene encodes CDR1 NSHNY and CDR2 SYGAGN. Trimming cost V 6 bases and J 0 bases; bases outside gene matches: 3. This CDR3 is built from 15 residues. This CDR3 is CASKGTGSNTGQLYF. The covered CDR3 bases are TGTGCCAGCAAAGGGACAGGGTCAAACACCGGG.

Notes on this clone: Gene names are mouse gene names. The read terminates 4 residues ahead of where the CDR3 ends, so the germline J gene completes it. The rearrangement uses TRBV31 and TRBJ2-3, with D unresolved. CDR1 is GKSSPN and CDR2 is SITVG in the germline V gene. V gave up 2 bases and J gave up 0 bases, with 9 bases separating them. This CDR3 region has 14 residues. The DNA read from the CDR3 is TGTGCCTGGAGTAAACAGCATAGTGCAGAA. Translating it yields CAWSKQHSAE. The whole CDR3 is CAWSKQHSAETLYF. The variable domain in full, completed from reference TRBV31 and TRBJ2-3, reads AQTIHQWPVAEIKAVGSPLSLGCTIKGKSSPNLYWYWQATGGTLQQLFYSITVGQVESVVQLNLSASRPKDDQFILSTEKLLLSHSGFYLCAWSKQHSAETLYFGSGTRLTVL.

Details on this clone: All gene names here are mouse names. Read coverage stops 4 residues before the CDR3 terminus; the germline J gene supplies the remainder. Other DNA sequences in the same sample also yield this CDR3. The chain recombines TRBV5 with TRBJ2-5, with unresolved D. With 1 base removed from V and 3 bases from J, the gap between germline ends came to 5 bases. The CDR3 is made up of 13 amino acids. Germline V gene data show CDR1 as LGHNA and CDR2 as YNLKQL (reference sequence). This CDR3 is CASSQVQQDTQYF. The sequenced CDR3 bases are TGTGCCAGCAGCCAAGTTCAGCAAGAC.

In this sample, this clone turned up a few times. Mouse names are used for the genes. The CDR3 spells CASSEGGGHAEQFF. CDR3 bases read: TGTGCCAGCAGTGAAGGGGGAGGGCATGCT. The rearrangement links TRBV13-1 to TRBJ2-1, with D possibly being TRBD1 (6 bases). The read ends 4 residues before the CDR3 terminus; that terminus is restored from the germline J gene. Looked up from germline, CDR1 is NSHNY and CDR2 is SYGAGN. Trimming removed 2 bases at V and 5 bases at J, with 11 bases between. CDR3 length equals 14 residues.

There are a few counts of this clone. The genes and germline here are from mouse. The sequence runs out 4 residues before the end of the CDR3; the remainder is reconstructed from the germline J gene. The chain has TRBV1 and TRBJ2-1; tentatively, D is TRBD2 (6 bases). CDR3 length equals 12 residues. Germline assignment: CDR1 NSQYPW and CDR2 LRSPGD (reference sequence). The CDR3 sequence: CTCSPTGAEQFF. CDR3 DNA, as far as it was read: TGCACCTGCAGTCCGACTGGAGCT.

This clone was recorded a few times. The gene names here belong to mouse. The sequenced part of the CDR3 DNA is TGTGCCAGCAGTGGCAGACAGGACTCC. Its translation: CASSGRQDS. The CDR3 reads in full as CASSGRQDSDYTF. This sequence joins TRBV13-1 and TRBJ1-2; possible D gene TRBD1, 6 bases. Read data end 4 residues before the CDR3 end; the end is taken from the germline J gene. CDR1 and CDR2 from the germline V gene are NSHNY and SYGAGN. Trimming cost V 3 bases and J 3 bases, with 9 bases left between them. The length of the CDR3 is 13 residues.

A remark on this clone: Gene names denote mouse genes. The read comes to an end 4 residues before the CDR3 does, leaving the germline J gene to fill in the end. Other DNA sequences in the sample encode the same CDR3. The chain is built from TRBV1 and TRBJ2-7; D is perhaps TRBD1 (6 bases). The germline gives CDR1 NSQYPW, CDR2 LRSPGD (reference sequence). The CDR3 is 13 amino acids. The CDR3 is CTCSADRGYEQYF. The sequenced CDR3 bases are TGCACCTGCAGTGCAGATAGGGGGTAT.

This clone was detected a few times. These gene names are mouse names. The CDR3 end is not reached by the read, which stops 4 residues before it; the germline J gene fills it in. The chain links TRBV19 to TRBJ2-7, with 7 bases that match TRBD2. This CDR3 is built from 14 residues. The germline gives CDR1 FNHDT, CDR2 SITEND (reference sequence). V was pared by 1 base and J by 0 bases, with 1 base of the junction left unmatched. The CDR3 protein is CASSIRLGSYEQYF. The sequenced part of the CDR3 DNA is TGTGCCAGCAGTATAAGACTGGGCTCCTAT.

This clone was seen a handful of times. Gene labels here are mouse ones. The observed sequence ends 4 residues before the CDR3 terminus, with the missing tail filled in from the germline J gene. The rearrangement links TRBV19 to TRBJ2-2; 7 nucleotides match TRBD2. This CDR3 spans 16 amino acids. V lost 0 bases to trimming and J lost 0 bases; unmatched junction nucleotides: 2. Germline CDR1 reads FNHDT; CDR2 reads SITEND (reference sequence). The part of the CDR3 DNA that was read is TGTGCCAGCAGTATAGACTGGGGCTCAAACACCGGG. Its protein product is CASSIDWGSNTG. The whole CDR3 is CASSIDWGSNTGQLYF.

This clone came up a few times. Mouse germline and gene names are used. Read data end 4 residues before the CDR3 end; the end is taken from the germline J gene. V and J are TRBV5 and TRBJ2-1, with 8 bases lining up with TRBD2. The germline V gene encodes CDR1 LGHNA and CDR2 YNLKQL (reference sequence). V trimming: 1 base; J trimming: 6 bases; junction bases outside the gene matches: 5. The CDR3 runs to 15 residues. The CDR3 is CASSQGAGGSAEQFF. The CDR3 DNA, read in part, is TGTGCCAGCAGCCAAGGGGCTGGGGGGTCTGCT.